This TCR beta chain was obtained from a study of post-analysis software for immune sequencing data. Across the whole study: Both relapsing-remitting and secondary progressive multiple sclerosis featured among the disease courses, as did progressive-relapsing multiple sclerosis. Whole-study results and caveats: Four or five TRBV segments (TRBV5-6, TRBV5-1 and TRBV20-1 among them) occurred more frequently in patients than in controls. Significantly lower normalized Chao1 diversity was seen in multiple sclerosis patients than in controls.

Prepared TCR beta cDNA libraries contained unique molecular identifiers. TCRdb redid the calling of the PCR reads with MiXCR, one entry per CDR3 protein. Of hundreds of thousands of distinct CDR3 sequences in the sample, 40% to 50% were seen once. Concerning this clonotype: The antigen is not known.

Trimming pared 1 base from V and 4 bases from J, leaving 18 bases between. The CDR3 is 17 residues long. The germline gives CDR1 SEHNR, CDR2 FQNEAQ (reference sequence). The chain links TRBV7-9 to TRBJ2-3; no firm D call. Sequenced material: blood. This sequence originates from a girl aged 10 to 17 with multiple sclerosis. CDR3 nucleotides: TGTGCCAGCAGCTTAGGTGGGCTAGGTGACATGGCAGATACGCAGTATTTT. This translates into CASSLGGLGDMADTQYF.